The 30 T cell receptor beta chains below were found in one sample sequenced in a study of cytomegalovirus exposure and HLA in healthy donors. Primers for the PCR totalled 60 Vbeta and 13 Jbeta. The table came from immunoSEQ multiplex PCR; TCRdb's copy has only in-frame clones and leaves some out. Among some 160,000 clones listed, roughly 78% were seen once. The source material was PBMCs. All receptors derive from a woman in her thirties or forties in good health and CMV-seronegative.

This chain joins TRBV5-1 and TRBJ2-2; TRBD1 agrees at 9 bases. The CDR3 is 15 residues long. V was pared by 0 bases and J by 3 bases, with 0 bases of the junction left unmatched. Germline V gene sequence: CDR1 SGHRS, CDR2 YFSETQ. The CDR3 spells CASSLGDRDTGELFF. CDR3 nucleotide sequence: TGCGCCAGCAGCTTGGGGGACAGGGACACCGGGGAGCTGTTTTTT.

This CDR3 is CASSRGRIKYNEQFF. In DNA, the CDR3 is TGTGCCAGTAGTCGCGGGCGGATTAAGTACAATGAGCAGTTCTTC. J is TRBJ2-1 and V is TRBV19; a possible D gene is TRBD2 (5 bases). This CDR3 region has 15 residues. Deletions cut 5 bases from V and 4 bases from J, with 15 bases between. Germline assignment: CDR1 LNHDA and CDR2 SQIVND (reference sequence).

The chain joins TRBV5-6 to TRBJ1-5, with 8 nucleotides matching TRBD1. V gave up 4 bases and J gave up 4 bases; unmatched junction bases: 4. Germline loops: CDR1 SGHDT, CDR2 YYEEEE. CDR3 size: 14 residues. The CDR3: CASSRRGPNQPQHF. The CDR3 DNA reads TGTGCCAGCAGCCGCAGGGGGCCTAATCAGCCCCAGCATTTT.

This chain uses TRBV5-1 with TRBJ2-1; 15 bases map to TRBD2. Trimming took 2 bases from V and 4 from J; bases not matched to a gene: 4. Germline assignment: CDR1 SGHRS and CDR2 YFSETQ. The CDR3 sequence is 17 residues long. CDR3 in DNA: TGCGCCAGCAGCTTCGGACTAGCGGGGGGGACTTACAATGAGCAGTTCTTC. It translates to CASSFGLAGGTYNEQFF. Combining the CDR3 with reference TRBV5-1 and TRBJ2-1 gives the whole variable domain KAGVTQTPRYLIKTRGQQVTLSCSPISGHRSVSWYQQTPGQGLQFLFEYFSETQRNKGNFPGRFSGRQFSNSRSEMNVSTLELGDSALYLCASSFGLAGGTYNEQFFGPGTRLTVL.

The chain has TRBV7-8 and TRBJ1-5; 9 bases line up with TRBD1. The germline V gene encodes CDR1 SGHVS and CDR2 FQNEAQ. J lost 1 base, V lost 5 bases, and 9 bases had no gene match. This CDR3 is built from 17 residues. The CDR3 spells CASSPNRGRLSNQPQHF. In DNA, the CDR3 is TGTGCCAGCAGCCCTAACAGGGGGCGTTTAAGCAATCAGCCCCAGCATTTT. The complete variable domain, with remaining parts taken from reference TRBV7-8 and TRBJ1-5, reads GAGVSQSPRYKVAKRGQDVALRCDPISGHVSLFWYQQALGQGPEFLTYFQNEAQLDKSGLPSDRFFAERPEGSVSTLKIQRTQQEDSAVYLCASSPNRGRLSNQPQHFGDGTRLSIL.

J is TRBJ1-2 and V is TRBV11-3; no firm D call. The germline V gene encodes CDR1 SGHNT and CDR2 YENEEA. The CDR3 extends over 14 amino acids. The V end lost 4 bases, the J end lost 2 bases, and 11 bases lay between the germline ends. The CDR3 coding sequence is TGTGCCAGCAGCTCAGCCTCGGGAAACTATGGCTACACCTTC. It encodes CASSSASGNYGYTF.

This chain joins TRBV30 and TRBJ2-7; 7 bases are shared with TRBD1. V lost 2 bases and J lost 0; bases outside the gene matches: 7. Germline V gene lookup returns CDR1 GTSNPN and CDR2 SVGIG (reference sequence). This CDR3 comprises 15 residues. CDR3 amino acids: CAWSPGQPNSYEQYF. The CDR3 DNA is TGTGCCTGGAGTCCGGGACAGCCTAACTCCTACGAGCAGTACTTC.

V gene TRBV28 combines with J gene TRBJ2-5; 9 positions agree with TRBD2. CDR1 and CDR2 from the germline V gene are MDHEN and SYDVKM. This CDR3 comprises 13 residues. V lost 3 bases, J lost 4 bases, and 0 bases stayed unmatched. The CDR3 is CASSFSGRETQYF. CDR3 sequence (DNA): TGTGCCAGCAGTTTTAGCGGGAGAGAGACCCAGTACTTC.

The rearrangement links TRBV15 to TRBJ2-4, with D uncertain. V was clipped by 1 base and J by 5 bases, with 3 bases between them. The CDR3 contains 12 residues. Germline lookup yields CDR1 LNHNV and CDR2 YYDKDF (reference sequence). CDR3 DNA sequence: TGTGCCACCAGCAGAGGCGAAAACATTCAGTACTTC. The encoded protein is CATSRGENIQYF. Full variable domain (rest looked up from reference TRBV15 and TRBJ2-4): DAMVIQNPRYQVTQFGKPVTLSCSQTLNHNVMYWYQQKSSQAPKLLFHYYDKDFNNEADTPDNFQSRRPNTSFCFLDIRSPGLGDTAMYLCATSRGENIQYFGAGTRLSVL.

This clone was recorded a few times. The chain couples TRBV6-5 to TRBJ1-4; D may be TRBD1 (5 bases). The CDR3 runs 14 residues. Germline values: CDR1 MNHEY, CDR2 SVGAGI. V was pared by 5 bases and J by 10 bases, with 17 bases between. The CDR3 sequence is CASSEVGQRGKLFF. DNA of the CDR3: TGTGCCAGCAGTGAAGTGGGGCAGCGGGGAAAACTGTTTTTT.

The V call is TRBV9, the J call TRBJ2-7; 8 nucleotides line up with TRBD1. CDR3 length: 16 residues. Germline values: CDR1 SGDLS, CDR2 YYNGEE. After removal of 3 bases from V and 2 bases from J, the junction contained 10 bases not matched to a gene. This CDR3 reads CASSARGQGNPYEQYF. CDR3 DNA: TGTGCCAGCAGCGCGAGAGGACAGGGTAACCCCTACGAGCAGTACTTC.

The chain couples TRBV2 to TRBJ2-3; TRBD2 aligns across 10 bases. Losses at the gene ends were 6 bases for V and 2 bases for J; bases not matched to a gene: 8. The CDR3 extends over 16 amino acids. Germline lookup yields CDR1 SNHLY and CDR2 FYNNEI. The CDR3 coding sequence is TGTGCCAGCAGAATAGCGGGAGGCCTTAACACAGATACGCAGTATTTT. As protein: CASRIAGGLNTDTQYF.

The chain employs TRBV2 and TRBJ2-7; D is uncertain. The CDR3 covers 12 residues. From germline, CDR1 is SNHLY and CDR2 FYNNEI. The V and J ends lost 3 bases and 2 bases respectively, with 5 bases between them. Written as DNA, the CDR3 is TGTGCCAGCAGTGAGGCGGCCTACGAGCAGTACTTC. Encoded protein: CASSEAAYEQYF.

The gene calls are TRBV11-2 and TRBJ2-5; 11 nucleotides align to TRBD2. V was clipped by 0 bases and J by 5 bases; unmatched bases: 11. Germline CDR1 is SGHAT and CDR2 is FQNNGV. The CDR3 contains 18 residues. CDR3 DNA: TGTGCCAGCAGCTTAGATTGGGGTAGCGGGGGGGCAGGGGAGACCCAGTACTTC. Its translation: CASSLDWGSGGAGETQYF.

V and J are TRBV7-9 and TRBJ2-1, with TRBD2 identical over 10 bases. The CDR3 loop spans 15 amino acids. The trim removed 5 bases at V and 6 bases at J, leaving 7 bases unmatched. Per germline, CDR1 SEHNR and CDR2 FQNEAQ (reference sequence). Here the CDR3 DNA reads TGTGCCAGCAGCCCTACTAGCGGGAAAGGCAATGAGCAGTTCTTC. It yields the protein CASSPTSGKGNEQFF.

The chain recombines TRBV7-9 with TRBJ2-7; TRBD2 agrees at 7 bases. Per the germline V gene, CDR1 is SEHNR and CDR2 is FQNEAQ (reference sequence). Trimming at V came to 5 bases and at J to 6 bases, leaving 16 bases not matched to a gene. This CDR3 spans 16 amino acids. The CDR3 nucleotides read TGTGCCAGCAGCCCACCCGGGGGGTCCCATGCGGGCGAGCAGTACTTC. It codes for CASSPPGGSHAGEQYF.

This clone was detected only once. In nucleotides, the CDR3 is TGTGCCAGCTCACCAACCGGGACAGGGGTCGGCGAGCAGTACTTC. Its protein product is CASSPTGTGVGEQYF. The rearrangement uses TRBV18 and TRBJ2-7, with 10 positions matching TRBD1. Trimming removed 2 bases from V and 6 bases from J; junction bases left unmatched: 7. The CDR3 length is 15 residues. The germline CDR1 and CDR2 sequences are KGHSH and LQKENI.

The chain carries TRBV29-1 and TRBJ2-1, with D maybe TRBD2 (6 bases). The CDR3 is 14 amino acids. V was trimmed by 7 bases and J by 0 bases, leaving 13 bases between them. Germline CDR1 SQVTM, CDR2 ANQGSEA. The CDR3 DNA follows: TGCAGCGCGGATCCCGGGAGCTCCTACAATGAGCAGTTCTTC. Residues: CSADPGSSYNEQFF.

The chain recombines TRBV9 with TRBJ2-6; no firm D call. Germline CDR1 is SGDLS and CDR2 is YYNGEE. Trimming stripped 1 base from V and 2 bases from J, with 10 bases between. This CDR3 comprises 16 residues. CDR3 DNA sequence: TGTGCCAGCAGCGTAAGCCTAGAGACTGGGGCCAACGTCCTGACTTTC. It translates to CASSVSLETGANVLTF.

V gene TRBV7-2 combines with J gene TRBJ2-7, with 7 bases aligning to TRBD2. The V and J ends lost 3 bases and 4 bases, in that order; junction bases with no gene match: 21. Germline V gene data show CDR1 as SGHTA and CDR2 as FQGNSA. The CDR3 length is 19 residues. The CDR3 DNA reads as TGTGCCAGCAGCTTGGGGGAGGGCCGGGTTGTATTAGTTCCATACGAGCAGTACTTC. It encodes CASSLGEGRVVLVPYEQYF.

This clone was observed a few times. The chain couples TRBV19 to TRBJ1-2, with 9 bases that match TRBD1. V shed 5 bases and J 4 bases; nucleotides not matched to a gene: 5. The V gene's germline CDR1 is LNHDA and CDR2 SQIVND (reference sequence). This CDR3 region has 14 residues. The CDR3 nucleotides are TGTGCCAGTAGTGTCGACAGGGGGGTCTATGGCTACACCTTC. Amino acid sequence: CASSVDRGVYGYTF.

The rearrangement uses TRBV30 and TRBJ1-3; 9 bases are a match to TRBD1. The V gene end was trimmed by 5 bases and the J gene end by 0 bases; junction bases not matched to a gene: 2. The CDR3 is 14 residues long. CDR1 is GTSNPN, CDR2 SVGIG, per germline (reference sequence). The CDR3 DNA is TGTGCCTGGGGGACAGGGTTCTCTGGAAACACCATATATTTT. Protein: CAWGTGFSGNTIYF.

This chain links TRBV5-4 with TRBJ2-2, with D hard to call. Germline CDR1 SGHNT, CDR2 YYREEE (reference sequence). Trimming removed 2 bases at V and 11 bases at J, with 19 bases between. This CDR3 has 15 residues. CDR3: CASSFRSSKEGELFF. DNA of the CDR3: TGTGCCAGCAGCTTTAGATCTAGTAAGGAAGGCGAGCTGTTTTTT.

The CDR3 bases are TGTGCCAGCAAGGAGACAGGGTTTGTTTGGGGACCCCTCCACTTT. Its protein product is CASKETGFVWGPLHF. The V call is TRBV6-1, the J call TRBJ1-6, with 7 bases lining up with TRBD1. V shed 7 bases, J shed 12 bases, and the junction held 15 bases outside the gene matches. CDR3 length: 15 residues. From germline, CDR1 is MNHNS and CDR2 SASEGT.

The J gene is TRBJ1-5, the V gene TRBV28; unclear D gene. From germline, CDR1 is MDHEN and CDR2 SYDVKM. CDR3 length equals 12 residues. The ends were cut back, 8 bases at V and 4 bases at J, with 9 bases in the middle. As DNA, the CDR3 is TGTGCCAGCGGAGCGAATAATCAGCCCCAGCATTTT. It specifies CASGANNQPQHF.

The chain employs TRBV6-1 and TRBJ1-2, with a weak D call TRBD1 (5 bases). The germline CDR1 and CDR2 sequences are MNHNS and SASEGT. Trimming shortened V by 6 bases and J by 2 bases, and 16 bases separated the two germline ends. This CDR3 has 15 residues. The CDR3 sequence: CASRGQQGGNYGYTF. DNA of the CDR3: TGTGCCAGCAGGGGCCAGCAGGGAGGGAACTATGGCTACACCTTC.

The chain joins TRBV15 to TRBJ1-4, with a possible D match to TRBD1 (5 bases). Germline-derived CDR1 and CDR2 are LNHNV and YYDKDF (reference sequence). V was trimmed by 3 bases and J by 7 bases, leaving 15 bases between them. This CDR3 is built from 15 residues. The CDR3, as DNA: TGTGCCACCAGCAGCCCGAGGGCCGGGGGTGAAAAACTGTTTTTT. Protein sequence: CATSSPRAGGEKLFF.

The V gene is TRBV7-9, the J gene TRBJ1-1, with D perhaps TRBD1 (6 bases). Trimming stripped 8 bases from V and 0 bases from J, with 16 bases between. The CDR3 is made up of 15 amino acids. Germline lookup yields CDR1 SEHNR and CDR2 FQNEAQ (reference sequence). CDR3 region: CASRHMDRLNTEAFF. CDR3 nucleotides: TGTGCCAGCCGTCATATGGACAGATTGAACACTGAAGCTTTCTTT.

This chain uses TRBV9 with TRBJ1-1, with TRBD1 identical over 7 bases. From germline, CDR1 is SGDLS and CDR2 YYNGEE. This CDR3 contains 14 residues. V lost 4 bases and J lost 5; bases outside the gene matches: 8. CDR3 amino acids: CASSTRQGGTEAFF. As DNA, the CDR3 is TGTGCCAGCAGCACTCGACAGGGCGGAACTGAAGCTTTCTTT.

The chain combines TRBV5-1 with TRBJ2-1, with 8 bases that match TRBD2. CDR3 size: 15 residues. CDR1 is SGHRS and CDR2 is YFSETQ in the germline V gene. J lost 4 bases, V lost 0 bases, and 3 bases had no gene match. The CDR3 protein is CASSLEEREYNEQFF. CDR3 bases: TGCGCCAGCAGCTTGGAGGAGCGGGAGTACAATGAGCAGTTCTTC. The full variable domain, in which reference TRBV5-1 and TRBJ2-1 provide the parts outside the CDR3, is KAGVTQTPRYLIKTRGQQVTLSCSPISGHRSVSWYQQTPGQGLQFLFEYFSETQRNKGNFPGRFSGRQFSNSRSEMNVSTLELGDSALYLCASSLEEREYNEQFFGPGTRLTVL.